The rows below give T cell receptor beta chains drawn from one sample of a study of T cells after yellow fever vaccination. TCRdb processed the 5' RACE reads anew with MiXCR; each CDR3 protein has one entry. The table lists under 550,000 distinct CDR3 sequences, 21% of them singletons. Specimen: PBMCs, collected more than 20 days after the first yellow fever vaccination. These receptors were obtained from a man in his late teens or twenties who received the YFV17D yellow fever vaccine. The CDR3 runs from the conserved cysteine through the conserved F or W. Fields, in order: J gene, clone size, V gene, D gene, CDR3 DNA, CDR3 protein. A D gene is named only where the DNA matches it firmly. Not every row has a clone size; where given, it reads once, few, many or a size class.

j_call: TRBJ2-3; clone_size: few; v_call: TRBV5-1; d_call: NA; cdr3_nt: TGCGCCAGCAGCTCGCAGACTGGCCCAGATACGCAGTATTTT; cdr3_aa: CASSSQTGPDTQYF
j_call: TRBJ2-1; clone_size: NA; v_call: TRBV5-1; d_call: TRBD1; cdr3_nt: TGCGCCAGCAGCTTAGGGACAGGGGACCTTGGTGAGCAGTTCTTC; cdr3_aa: CASSLGTGDLGEQFF
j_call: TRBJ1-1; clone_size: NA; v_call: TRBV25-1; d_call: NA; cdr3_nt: TGTGCCAGCAATCCGGGAGGGTACACTGAAGCTTTCTTT; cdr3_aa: CASNPGGYTEAFF
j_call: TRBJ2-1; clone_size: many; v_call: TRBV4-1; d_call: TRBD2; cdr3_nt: TGCGCCAGCAGCCAAGCGGGACTAGCTTGGGTGGTTGAGCAGTTCTTC; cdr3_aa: CASSQAGLAWVVEQFF
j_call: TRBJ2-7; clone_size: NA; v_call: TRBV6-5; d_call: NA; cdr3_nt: TGTGCCAGCAGTTTGAAATGGACGACCAAGCAGTACTTC; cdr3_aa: CASSLKWTTKQYF
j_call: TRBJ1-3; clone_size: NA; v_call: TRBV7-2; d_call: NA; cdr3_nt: TGTGCCAGCAGCTTAATGGGCTTTGGGGGAAACACCATATATTTT; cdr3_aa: CASSLMGFGGNTIYF
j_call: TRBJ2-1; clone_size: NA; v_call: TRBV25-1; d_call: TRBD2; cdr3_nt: TGTGCCAGCAGTGAATATGCGGGGGGGGATTACAATGAGCAGTTCTTC; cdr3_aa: CASSEYAGGDYNEQFF
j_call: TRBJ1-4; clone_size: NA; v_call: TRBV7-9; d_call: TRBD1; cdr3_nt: TGTGCCAGCAGCCGCCGGGACAGGGGGTATGAAAAACTGTTTTTT; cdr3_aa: CASSRRDRGYEKLFF
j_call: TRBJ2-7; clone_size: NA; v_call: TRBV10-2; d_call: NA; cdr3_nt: TGCGCCAGCGGGAAGCCGGGACTTACCTACGAGCAGTACTTC; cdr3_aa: CASGKPGLTYEQYF
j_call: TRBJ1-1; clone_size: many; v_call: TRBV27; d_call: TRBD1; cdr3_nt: TGTGCCAGCAGTTTACGGGACAGGGGGATGCCTGAAGCTTTCTTT; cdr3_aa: CASSLRDRGMPEAFF
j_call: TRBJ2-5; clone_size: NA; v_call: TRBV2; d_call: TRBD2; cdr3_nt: TGTGCCAGCAGTGACGGGGGGGCGAAGACCCAGTACTTC; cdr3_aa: CASSDGGAKTQYF
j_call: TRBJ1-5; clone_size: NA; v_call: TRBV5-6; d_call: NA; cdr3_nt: TGTGCCAGCAGCCTGAAGGGTAGAGGCAATCAGCCCCAGCATTTT; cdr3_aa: CASSLKGRGNQPQHF
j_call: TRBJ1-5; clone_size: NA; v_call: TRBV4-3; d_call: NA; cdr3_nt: TGCGCCAGCAGCCCCTACTCAGGCAATCAGCCCCAGCATTTT; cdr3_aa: CASSPYSGNQPQHF
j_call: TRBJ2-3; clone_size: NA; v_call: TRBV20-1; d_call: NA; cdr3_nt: TGCAGTGCTAGACGCAGCCCCGCAGATACGCAGTATTTT; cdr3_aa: CSARRSPADTQYF
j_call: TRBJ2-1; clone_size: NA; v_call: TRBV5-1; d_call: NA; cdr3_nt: TGCGCCAGCAGCTTTTCCGAGGCTAATGAGCAGTTCTTC; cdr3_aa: CASSFSEANEQFF
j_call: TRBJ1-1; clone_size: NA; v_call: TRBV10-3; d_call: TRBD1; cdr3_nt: TGTGCCATCAGTGCCCCTCGGGGGACAGGGAACACTGAAGCTTTCTTT; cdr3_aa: CAISAPRGTGNTEAFF
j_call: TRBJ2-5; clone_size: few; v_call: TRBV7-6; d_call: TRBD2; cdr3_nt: TGTGCCAGCAGCAATTCGGGACTAGCGGGGGCCCGACAAGAGACCCAGTACTTC; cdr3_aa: CASSNSGLAGARQETQYF
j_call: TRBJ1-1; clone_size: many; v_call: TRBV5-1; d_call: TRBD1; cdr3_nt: TGCGCCAGCAGCTTAGACCCACAGGGGGCCCTGAACACTGAAGCTTTCTTT; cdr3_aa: CASSLDPQGALNTEAFF
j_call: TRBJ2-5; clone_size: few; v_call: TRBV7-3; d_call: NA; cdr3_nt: TGTGCCAGCAGCCCGCGTGAGGGGGGGCTGCGGTACTTC; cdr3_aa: CASSPREGGLRYF
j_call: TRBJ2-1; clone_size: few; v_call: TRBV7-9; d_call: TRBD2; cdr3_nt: TGTGCCAGCAGCCCGGGACTAGCGGGGGGGATCTACAATGAGCAGTTCTTC; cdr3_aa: CASSPGLAGGIYNEQFF
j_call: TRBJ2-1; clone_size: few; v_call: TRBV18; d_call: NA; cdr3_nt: TGTGCCAGCTCACCACTTAGGGGCAATGAGCAGTTCTTC; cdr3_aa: CASSPLRGNEQFF
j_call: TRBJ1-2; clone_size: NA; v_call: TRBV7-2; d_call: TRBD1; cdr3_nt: TGTGCCAGCAGCTTCCCACAGGGGGCGCGACATGGCTACACCTTC; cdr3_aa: CASSFPQGARHGYTF
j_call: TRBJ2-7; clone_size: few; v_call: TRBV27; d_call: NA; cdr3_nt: TGTGCCAGCAGTAGAGGTCTATTCCCCTACGAGCAGTACTTC; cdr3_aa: CASSRGLFPYEQYF
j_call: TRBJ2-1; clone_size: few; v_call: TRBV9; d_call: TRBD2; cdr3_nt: TGTGCCAGCAACAATCCCACTGCTAGCGGCATCGCCCACAATGAGCAGTTCTTC; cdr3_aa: CASNNPTASGIAHNEQFF
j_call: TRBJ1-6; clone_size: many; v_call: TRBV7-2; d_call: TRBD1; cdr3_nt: TGTGCCAGCAGCTCCCCTGAGACAGGGAAAGGTTCACCCCTCCACTTT; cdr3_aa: CASSSPETGKGSPLHF
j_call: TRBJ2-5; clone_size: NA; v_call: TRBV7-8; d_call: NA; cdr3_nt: TGTGCCAGCAGCTCTGTCCCGGGACACCATTGGGGAGAGACCCAGTACTTC; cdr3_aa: CASSSVPGHHWGETQYF
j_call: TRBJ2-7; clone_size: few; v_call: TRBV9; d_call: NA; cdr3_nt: TGTGCCAGCAGCGTGGAAGGGCCCTACGAGCAGTACTTC; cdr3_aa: CASSVEGPYEQYF
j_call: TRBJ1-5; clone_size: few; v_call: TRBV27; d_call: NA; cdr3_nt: TGTGCCAGCAGTTTTGGGGGCTACGACCAGCCCCAGCATTTT; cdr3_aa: CASSFGGYDQPQHF
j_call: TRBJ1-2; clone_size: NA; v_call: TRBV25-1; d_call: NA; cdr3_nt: TGTGCCAGCAGTCAGGACGGAAAAGTTGGCTACACCTTC; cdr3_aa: CASSQDGKVGYTF
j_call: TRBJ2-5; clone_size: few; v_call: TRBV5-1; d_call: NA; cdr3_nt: TGCGCCAGCAGCTTGGGGCACTCCACCCAGAAAGAGACCCAGTACTTC; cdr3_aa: CASSLGHSTQKETQYF
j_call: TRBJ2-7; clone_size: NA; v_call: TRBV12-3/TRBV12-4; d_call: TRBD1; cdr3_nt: TGTGCCAGCAGGCAGACAGGGGGCTACGAGCAGTACTTC; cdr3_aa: CASRQTGGYEQYF
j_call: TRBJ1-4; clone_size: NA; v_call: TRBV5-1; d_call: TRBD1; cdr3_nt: TGCGCCAGCAGCGTGGGGACAGGGTATACTAATGAAAAACTGTTTTTT; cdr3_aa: CASSVGTGYTNEKLFF
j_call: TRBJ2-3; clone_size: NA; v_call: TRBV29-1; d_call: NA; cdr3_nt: TGCAGCGATGTCAGGGGAGATACGCAGTATTTT; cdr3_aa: CSDVRGDTQYF
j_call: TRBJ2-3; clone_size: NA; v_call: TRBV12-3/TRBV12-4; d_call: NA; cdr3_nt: TGTGCCAGCAGTTTTATTAGCCGCCTAAACACAGATACGCAGTATTTT; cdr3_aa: CASSFISRLNTDTQYF
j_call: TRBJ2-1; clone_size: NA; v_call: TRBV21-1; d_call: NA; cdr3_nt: TGTGCCAGCAGCAAAGATTTCCGCGGGGTAACCTACAATGAGCAGTTCTTC; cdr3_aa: CASSKDFRGVTYNEQFF
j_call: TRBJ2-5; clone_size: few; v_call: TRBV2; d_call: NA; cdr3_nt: TGTGCCAGCAGTGTTGGCTTGCAGGGCGGAGAGACCCAGTACTTC; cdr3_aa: CASSVGLQGGETQYF
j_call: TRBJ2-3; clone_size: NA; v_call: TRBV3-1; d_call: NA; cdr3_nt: TGTGCCAGCAGCCAAGTCGGAGATACGCAGTGTTTT; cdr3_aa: CASSQVGDTQCF
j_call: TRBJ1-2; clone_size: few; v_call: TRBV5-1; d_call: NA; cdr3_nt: TGCGCCAGCAGCTTGGACAGTGGCTACACCTTC; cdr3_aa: CASSLDSGYTF
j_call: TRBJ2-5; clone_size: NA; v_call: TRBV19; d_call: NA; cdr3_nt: TGTGCCAGTAGTACGTCGGATTCCGAGACCCAGTACTTC; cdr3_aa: CASSTSDSETQYF
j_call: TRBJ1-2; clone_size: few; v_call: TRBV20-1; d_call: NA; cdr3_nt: TGCAGTGCTTTGGACAGTCCTAACTATGGCTACACCTTC; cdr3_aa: CSALDSPNYGYTF
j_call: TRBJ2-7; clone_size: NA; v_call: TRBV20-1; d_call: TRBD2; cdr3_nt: TGCAGTGCTACCGAAAGCGGTCTAGCGGACTACGAGCAGTACTTC; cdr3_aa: CSATESGLADYEQYF
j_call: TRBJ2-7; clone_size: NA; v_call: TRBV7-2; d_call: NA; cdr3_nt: TGTGCCAGCAGCTTAGTTCTAAGGGACTACGAGCAGTACTTC; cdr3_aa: CASSLVLRDYEQYF
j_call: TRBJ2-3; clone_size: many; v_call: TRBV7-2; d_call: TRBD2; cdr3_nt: TGTGCCAGCAGCCGACAAGCGGGGAGCACAGATACGCAGTATTTT; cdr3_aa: CASSRQAGSTDTQYF
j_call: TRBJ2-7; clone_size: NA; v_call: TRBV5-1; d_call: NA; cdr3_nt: TGCGCCAGCAGCTTGGCTTCGGACTACCCCTCACGAGAGCAGTACTTC; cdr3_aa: CASSLASDYPSREQYF
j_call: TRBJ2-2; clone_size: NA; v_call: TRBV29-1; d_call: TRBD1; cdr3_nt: TGCAGCGTCGGGACAGGGGGTACCGGGGAGCTGTTTTTT; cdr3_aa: CSVGTGGTGELFF
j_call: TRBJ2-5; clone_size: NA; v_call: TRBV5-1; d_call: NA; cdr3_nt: TGCGCCAGCAGCTTGGGCGTAGGGGGGGTCCATGGAGAGACCCAGTACTTC; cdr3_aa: CASSLGVGGVHGETQYF